A single sample is the source of the 27 T cell receptor beta chains below, sequenced in a study of blood T cells in healthy people across ages (dated by TCRdb to between 2014 and 2017). Libraries were built with 5' RACE. Data came from an Illumina HiSeq 2500. The second PCR ran for about 7 to 11 cycles and used a J-beta primer mix along with a sample-barcoded 5' primer. The public reads were reanalyzed by TCRdb: fastp trimming at Q25, MiXCR alignment, in-frame beta chains only. Each entry merges the rows of one CDR3 protein and shows their most common DNA and genes. The sample table contains about 1.8 million distinct CDR3 sequences; only one count was recorded for around 50% of them. The ten largest account for roughly 2% of the sample. Input material: blood. The source of these receptors is a woman aged 40-49 years in good health.

This chain links TRBV20-1 with TRBJ2-1; D perhaps matches TRBD1 (5 bases). With the DNA end fitting TRBJ2-7 better, the J assignment may be wrong. The CDR3 contains 15 residues. Germline CDR1 DFQATT, CDR2 SNEGSKA (reference sequence). CDR3 in DNA: TGCAGTGCTAGTCGGCAGGGCCCCTCTGTGTACGAGCAGTACTTC. It translates to CSASRQGPSVYEQYF.

This clonotype occurred a few times. The DNA for the CDR3 is TGTGCCAGCACGACAGGGGGGCTTGACTATGGCTACACCTTC. Encoded protein: CASTTGGLDYGYTF. The gene calls are TRBV6-2 or TRBV6-3 and TRBJ1-2; 9 positions agree with TRBD1. Germline lookup yields CDR1 MNHEY and CDR2 SVGEGT. This CDR3 is 14 amino acids long. The V segment lost 7 bases and the J segment 3 bases; nucleotides outside the gene matches: 6.

V usage is TRBV11-2 and J usage is TRBJ1-2; TRBD1 matches 8 bases. The CDR3 extends over 16 amino acids. The ends lost 5 bases at V and 8 bases at J; junction bases unmatched: 16. Germline loops: CDR1 SGHAT, CDR2 FQNNGV. DNA for the CDR3: TGTGCCAGCAGCCTACCGGGACAGGTCAAGAATTCCGGCTACACCTTC. Translating gives CASSLPGQVKNSGYTF.

V usage is TRBV27 and J usage is TRBJ1-6, with 8 bases that match TRBD1. Trimming at V came to 4 bases and at J to 6 bases, leaving 5 bases not matched to a gene. Germline loops: CDR1 MNHEY, CDR2 SMNVEV (reference sequence). This CDR3 region has 15 residues. The CDR3 sequence is CASSWSTGVNSPLHF. CDR3 nucleotides: TGTGCCAGCAGTTGGTCGACAGGGGTTAATTCACCCCTCCACTTT.

The V and J genes are TRBV21-1 and TRBJ2-5; TRBD1 was called by the table and not checked on the DNA. TRBV21-1 is a pseudogene segment. The CDR3 spans 20 residues. The CDR3 protein is CASSDRGGTGGLWAYNEQYF. For the CDR3, the DNA is TGTGCCAGCAGCGACCGGGGCGGGACAGGGGGCCTTTGGGCCTACAATGAGCAGTACTTC.

V and J are TRBV7-9 and TRBJ2-4, with 7 positions matching TRBD2. Losses at the gene ends were 5 bases for V and 4 bases for J; bases not matched to a gene: 8. Looked up from germline, CDR1 is SEHNR and CDR2 is FQNEAQ (reference sequence). This CDR3 comprises 15 residues. CDR3 DNA sequence: TGTGCCAGCAGCCAGCTAGGGGAGGGGAAAAACATTCAGTACTTC. It encodes CASSQLGEGKNIQYF.

CDR3 in DNA: TGTGCCAGCTCACCAGCGGCAGGGGAGGGCTATGGCTACACCTTC. Protein sequence: CASSPAAGEGYGYTF. V and J are TRBV18 and TRBJ1-2; a possible D gene is TRBD1 (6 bases). The CDR3 extends over 15 amino acids. Germline V gene lookup returns CDR1 KGHSH and CDR2 LQKENI. V shed 2 bases and J shed 4 bases, with 14 bases lying between them.

The J gene is TRBJ2-5, the V gene TRBV20-1; 9 bases agree with TRBD2. The J call may be mistaken, given a closer DNA end match to TRBJ2-7. The length of the CDR3 is 15 residues. CDR1 is DFQATT and CDR2 is SNEGSKA in the germline V gene (reference sequence). The CDR3 coding sequence is TGCAGTGCTAGTTTAGCGCGGGGGGGCCCCGACGAGCAGTACTTC. Translating gives CSASLARGGPDEQYF.

The rearrangement uses TRBV6-2 or TRBV6-3 and TRBJ2-1; a possible D gene is TRBD1 (8 bases). Germline lookup yields CDR1 MNHEY and CDR2 SVGEGT. CDR3 size: 15 residues. Trimming took 5 bases from V and 7 from J, leaving 18 bases between them. CDR3 in amino acids: CASSVTGGVANEQFF. In nucleotides, the CDR3 is TGTGCCAGCAGTGTCACAGGGGGGGTAGCGAATGAGCAGTTCTTC.

The table lists this clonotype with a few counts. This chain joins TRBV6-2 or TRBV6-3 and TRBJ2-1, with D perhaps matching TRBD1 or TRBD2 (6 bases each). CDR3 length equals 15 residues. Deletions cut 2 bases from V and 6 bases from J, with 14 bases between. Germline CDR1 MNHEY, CDR2 SVGEGT. The CDR3 DNA follows: TGTGCCAGCAGTTACCTCGCCAGGGGAGGCAATGAGCAGTTCTTC. Translated, it gives CASSYLARGGNEQFF.

This clonotype came up a few times. The chain combines TRBV6-5 with TRBJ2-7, with D possibly TRBD2 on 7 matching bases. This CDR3 spans 15 amino acids. CDR1 and CDR2 from the germline V gene are MNHEY and SVGAGI. Deletions cut 2 bases from V and 1 base from J, with 12 bases between. CDR3 coding DNA: TGTGCCAGCAGTTACACACAGGGAGGGTCCTACGAGCAGTACTTC. It encodes CASSYTQGGSYEQYF.

The V gene is TRBV6-6, the J gene TRBJ1-2, with TRBD1 matching 11 bases. J gave up 7 bases and V 7 bases, and 8 bases lay outside the gene matches. In germline, CDR1 is MNHNY, CDR2 SVGAGI (reference sequence). The CDR3 has 14 residues. CDR3 DNA sequence: TGTGCCAGCACCCCGGACAGGGGGCTTCGTGGCTACACCTTC. As protein: CASTPDRGLRGYTF.

J is TRBJ2-7 and V is TRBV21-1; the listed D gene, TRBD2, was not tested against the DNA. TRBV21-1 is labeled a pseudogene. This CDR3 comprises 10 residues. CDR3 DNA sequence: TGTGCCAGGGAGCGGGGGTCCCAGTACTTC. Translated, it gives CARERGSQYF.

The chain joins TRBV27 to TRBJ2-1, with 11 positions matching TRBD2. CDR3 size: 16 residues. The germline CDR1 and CDR2 sequences are MNHEY and SMNVEV (reference sequence). The trim removed 5 bases at V and 10 bases at J, leaving 13 bases unmatched. The CDR3: CASSPPTSGARGEQFF. The DNA of the CDR3 is TGTGCCAGCAGTCCGCCGACTAGCGGGGCCCGGGGCGAGCAGTTCTTC.

This clonotype has just a few counts. This CDR3 is CATVTGKGEQFF. The CDR3 DNA follows: TGTGCCACGGTGACAGGGAAAGGCGAGCAGTTCTTC. The J gene is TRBJ2-1, the V gene TRBV6-5, with TRBD1 identical over 7 bases. J gave up 10 bases and V 10 bases, and 10 bases lay outside the gene matches. The germline CDR1 and CDR2 sequences are MNHEY and SVGAGI. This CDR3 spans 12 amino acids.

The chain's CDR3 is CASSSTGLPYTDTQYF. CDR3 nucleotides: TGCGCCAGCAGCTCCACGGGACTACCCTACACAGATACGCAGTATTTT. The rearrangement uses TRBV5-1 and TRBJ2-3, with TRBD2 matching 7 bases. The CDR3 has 16 residues. The J segment lost 2 bases and the V segment lost 3 bases, leaving 9 bases of the junction unmatched. Germline CDR1 SGHRS, CDR2 YFSETQ. Using reference TRBV5-1 and TRBJ2-3 for the parts outside the CDR3, the full variable domain is KAGVTQTPRYLIKTRGQQVTLSCSPISGHRSVSWYQQTPGQGLQFLFEYFSETQRNKGNFPGRFSGRQFSNSRSEMNVSTLELGDSALYLCASSSTGLPYTDTQYFGPGTRLTVL.

Only a few counts were recorded for this clonotype. V and J are TRBV6-1 and TRBJ2-7; a weak D match, TRBD1 (6 bases). The CDR3 runs to 12 residues. Trimming took off 6 bases at V and 6 bases at J, with 12 bases between the two ends. Per the germline V gene, CDR1 is MNHNS and CDR2 is SASEGT. The CDR3: CASRYTGTEQYF. CDR3 DNA: TGTGCCAGCAGATATACAGGGACCGAGCAGTACTTC.

The chain links TRBV6-1 to TRBJ2-3; no definite D call. This CDR3 is built from 12 residues. Germline-derived CDR1 and CDR2 are MNHNS and SASEGT. The V end was cut by 6 bases, the J end by 4 bases, with 8 bases between. CDR3 in DNA: TGTGCCAGCAGGCCCACGGCAGATACGCAGTATTTT. Translating gives CASRPTADTQYF.

The V and J genes are TRBV4-3 and TRBJ2-3; D remains ambiguous. The germline V and J ends were trimmed by 4 bases and 4 bases, with 12 bases remaining between them. CDR1 LGHNA and CDR2 YSLEER come from the germline V gene. The CDR3 is made up of 14 amino acids. The CDR3 DNA reads TGCGCCAGCAGCCCGGTAGTAGCCTCAGATACGCAGTATTTT. This sequence encodes CASSPVVASDTQYF.

The J gene is TRBJ2-3, the V gene TRBV5-1; D is possibly TRBD2 (5 bases). CDR1 is SGHRS, CDR2 YFSETQ, per germline. CDR3 length: 15 residues. Trimming left V 4 bases short and J 0 bases short, with 12 bases between. The CDR3 loop reads CASSDWRTSTDTQYF. As DNA, the CDR3 is TGCGCCAGCAGCGATTGGCGGACTAGCACAGATACGCAGTATTTT.

This clonotype was detected a few times. V and J are TRBV20-1 and TRBJ2-3; TRBD1 is a possible D gene (6 bases). Germline V CDR1 and CDR2: DFQATT, SNEGSKA (reference sequence). This CDR3 comprises 12 residues. With 4 bases removed from V and 6 bases from J, the gap between germline ends came to 11 bases. The CDR3 DNA reads TGCAGTGCTACTCAGGGGAAGGATACGCAGTATTTT. Its protein product is CSATQGKDTQYF.

This clonotype was seen a few times. The genes are TRBV6-5 and TRBJ2-3; TRBD2 aligns across 9 bases. This CDR3 is built from 15 residues. Germline values: CDR1 MNHEY, CDR2 SVGAGI. V dropped 5 bases and J dropped 7; count of bases not matched to a gene: 10. This CDR3 reads CASSGPGLASYTQYF. CDR3 nucleotides: TGTGCCAGCAGTGGTCCGGGACTAGCTTCATATACGCAGTATTTT.

The chain combines TRBV20-1 with TRBJ1-2; D not resolved. With 3 bases removed from V and 6 bases from J, the gap between germline ends came to 8 bases. The CDR3 spans 11 residues. Per the germline V gene, CDR1 is DFQATT and CDR2 is SNEGSKA (reference sequence). CDR3 DNA: TGCAGTGCTAGTATCGGGGATGGCTACACCTTC. As protein: CSASIGDGYTF.

The chain joins TRBV27 to TRBJ2-5; maybe TRBD2 (5 bases). The CDR3 is 14 amino acids. V dropped 6 bases and J dropped 1 base, with 12 bases sitting between them. In germline, CDR1 is MNHEY, CDR2 SMNVEV (reference sequence). CDR3 loop: CASSQTRGQETQYF. Written as DNA, the CDR3 is TGTGCCAGCAGCCAAACACGGGGCCAAGAGACCCAGTACTTC.

About this clonotype itself: Its ends do not fully match the called genes, so a read error is possible. This chain uses TRBV20-1 with TRBJ2-3, with TRBD1 as a possible D gene (6 bases). Per germline, CDR1 DFQATT and CDR2 SNEGSKA (reference sequence). This CDR3 region has 14 residues. CDR3 protein: CSSRGARVVDTQYF. CDR3 sequence (DNA): TGCAGTTCCAGGGGCGCCCGAGTGGTAGATACACAGTATTTT.

The chain carries TRBV5-1 and TRBJ2-7; unclear D gene. The CDR3 is made up of 13 amino acids. Germline loops: CDR1 SGHRS, CDR2 YFSETQ. Between the trimmed V and J ends, which lost 4 bases and 5 bases, there was a span of 13 bases. CDR3 sequence reads: CASSPIGRDEQYF. The CDR3 nucleotides read TGCGCCAGCAGCCCCATAGGACGGGACGAGCAGTACTTC. Complete variable domain (other parts from reference TRBV5-1 and TRBJ2-7): KAGVTQTPRYLIKTRGQQVTLSCSPISGHRSVSWYQQTPGQGLQFLFEYFSETQRNKGNFPGRFSGRQFSNSRSEMNVSTLELGDSALYLCASSPIGRDEQYFGPGTRLTVT.

The rearrangement uses TRBV24-1 and TRBJ1-2; maybe TRBD1 (5 bases). This CDR3 is built from 12 residues. Germline CDR1 is KGHDR and CDR2 is SFDVKD. Trimming removed 7 bases at V and 4 bases at J, with 9 bases between. CDR3 coding DNA: TGTGCCACCAGCATCGGGACCTATGGCTACACCTTC. Protein: CATSIGTYGYTF.